The rows below give T cell receptor beta chains drawn from one sample of a study of response to subunit inactivated influenza vaccine. TCRdb itself ran the RT-PCR reads through MiXCR, one entry per CDR3 protein. The sample has 650,000 or so distinct CDR3 sequences, approximately 15% seen once. The specimen comprised PBMCs from blood, sampled around 14 days before vaccination. These receptor sequences come from a man aged 45-65 years who received an inactivated influenza vaccine. Both conserved end residues are part of each CDR3. The D gene is left open where the match is weak. The size entry is marked missing in some rows and otherwise reads once, few, many or a size class.

TRBV6-1,-,TRBJ2-7,few,CASGLRGSVFEQYF,TGTGCCAGCGGCCTTAGGGGCTCCGTGTTCGAGCAGTACTTC
TRBV4-1,TRBD2,TRBJ2-3,-,CASSQVFGTSGRQNTDTQYF,TGCGCCAGCAGCCAGGTCTTCGGGACTAGCGGGAGGCAGAACACAGATACGCAGTATTTT
TRBV7-2,-,TRBJ2-2,-,CASSLTDTGGELFF,TGTGCCAGCAGCTTGACCGACACTGGCGGGGAGCTGTTTTTT
TRBV4-2,TRBD2,TRBJ2-2,few,CASSPERELAGELFF,TGTGCCAGCAGCCCCGAGCGGGAGTTGGCCGGGGAGCTGTTTTTT
TRBV5-1,-,TRBJ2-3,many,CASSWDTDTQYF,TGCGCCAGCAGCTGGGACACAGATACGCAGTATTTT
TRBV9,-,TRBJ2-2,few,CASSPDGTGELFF,TGTGCCAGCAGCCCCGATGGCACCGGGGAGCTGTTTTTT
TRBV19,TRBD1,TRBJ1-2,few,CASTANTGTAEGYTF,TGTGCCAGTACCGCAAATACCGGGACAGCAGAGGGCTACACCTTC
TRBV5-1,TRBD1,TRBJ2-3,few,CASSFGTGGRADTQYF,TGCGCCAGCAGCTTTGGGACAGGGGGCCGGGCAGATACGCAGTATTTT
TRBV4-3,TRBD1,TRBJ2-1,many,CASSQDRDRGHNEQFF,TGCGCCAGCAGCCAAGACCGGGACAGGGGTCACAATGAGCAGTTCTTC
TRBV7-9,TRBD2,TRBJ2-1,-,CASTKGGGGNEQFF,TGTGCCAGCACCAAAGGAGGCGGGGGGAATGAGCAGTTCTTC
TRBV9,TRBD2,TRBJ2-3,-,CASSPRTSAMGDTQYF,TGTGCCAGCAGCCCTCGGACTAGCGCAATGGGGGATACGCAGTATTTT
TRBV3-1,TRBD1,TRBJ2-5,few,CASSQVLNFQDRQGWQETQYF,TGTGCCAGCAGCCAAGTTTTAAATTTTCAAGACCGACAGGGGTGGCAAGAGACCCAGTACTTC
TRBV13,-,TRBJ2-2,many,CASSLGQLITGELFF,TGTGCCAGCAGCCTCGGACAGTTGATCACCGGGGAGCTGTTTTTT
TRBV12-3/TRBV12-4,-,TRBJ2-4,-,CASSLFRGIQYF,TGTGCCAGCAGTTTATTCCGTGGCATTCAGTACTTC
TRBV6-4,TRBD2,TRBJ2-6,few,CASSLYSGAANVLTF,TGTGCCAGCAGCTTATACAGCGGGGCCGCCAACGTCCTGACTTTC
TRBV2,-,TRBJ1-6,-,CASSGGVEGRPPPLHF,TGTGCCAGCAGTGGAGGGGTAGAAGGGCGCCCGCCACCCCTCCACTTT
TRBV5-1,-,TRBJ1-5,few,CASSLYPTANQPQHF,TGCGCCAGCAGCTTATATCCTACAGCCAATCAGCCCCAGCATTTT
TRBV12-3/TRBV12-4,-,TRBJ2-7,-,CASSSRSGASYEQYF,TGTGCCAGCAGTTCCCGGTCCGGGGCCTCCTACGAGCAGTACTTC
TRBV9,TRBD1,TRBJ1-1,few,CASSVGGTGNTEAFF,TGTGCCAGCAGCGTAGGTGGGACAGGGAACACTGAAGCTTTCTTT
TRBV4-2,TRBD1,TRBJ1-1,many,CASRDRGNTEAFF,TGTGCCAGCAGGGACAGGGGGAACACTGAAGCTTTCTTT
TRBV7-9,TRBD2,TRBJ2-4,few,CASSLSGSAKNIQYF,TGTGCCAGCAGCTTAAGCGGGAGTGCCAAAAACATTCAGTACTTC
TRBV6-1,TRBD1,TRBJ2-7,-,CASRAMPPSRDREQYF,TGTGCCAGCAGGGCGATGCCCCCCAGCCGGGACAGGGAGCAGTACTTC
TRBV3-1,-,TRBJ1-1,many,CASSHLDRPEAFF,TGTGCCAGCAGCCATCTGGACAGACCCGAAGCTTTCTTT
TRBV12-3/TRBV12-4,-,TRBJ2-5,few,CASSLPPPVETQYF,TGTGCCAGCAGTTTACCCCCCCCGGTAGAGACCCAGTACTTC
TRBV9,-,TRBJ2-1,-,CASSATGSSSYNEQFF,TGTGCCAGCAGCGCTACAGGGTCAAGCTCCTACAATGAGCAGTTCTTC
TRBV11-1,TRBD2,TRBJ2-7,few,CASSLFRGLAGTSSYEQYF,TGTGCCAGCAGCTTATTCCGAGGACTAGCGGGAACTAGCTCCTACGAGCAGTACTTC
TRBV15,-,TRBJ2-3,-,CATSSPGQRTIAITDTQYF,TGTGCCACCAGCTCACCGGGACAGAGGACTATAGCGATCACAGATACGCAGTATTTT
TRBV30,-,TRBJ2-3,-,CAWSVTSDTDTQYF,TGTGCCTGGAGTGTTACCAGCGACACAGATACGCAGTATTTT
TRBV7-2,-,TRBJ1-1,-,CASSLNRNLNTEAFF,TGTGCCAGCAGCTTAAATCGGAACTTGAACACTGAAGCTTTCTTT
TRBV7-2,TRBD1,TRBJ2-2,many,CASSLRQGKAGELFF,TGTGCCAGCAGCTTAAGACAGGGGAAGGCCGGGGAGCTGTTTTTT
TRBV5-1,-,TRBJ2-2,few,CASSPTVPTRTETGELFF,TGCGCCAGCAGCCCTACCGTCCCCACACGAACGGAGACCGGGGAGCTGTTTTTT
TRBV20-1,-,TRBJ1-5,few,CSATPGSSQPQHF,TGCAGTGCGACCCCAGGGTCTTCGCAGCCCCAGCATTTT
TRBV28,-,TRBJ1-4,once,CASSTWGAVEKLFF,TGTGCCAGCAGTACCTGGGGGGCAGTGGAAAAACTGTTTTTT
TRBV25-1,-,TRBJ2-5,-,CASSAGVGWEETQYF,TGTGCCAGCAGCGCCGGTGTTGGGTGGGAAGAGACCCAGTACTTC
TRBV10-3,-,TRBJ2-7,few,CAIRGARDGEQYF,TGTGCCATCCGGGGGGCACGTGATGGCGAGCAGTACTTC
TRBV29-1,TRBD2,TRBJ2-1,few,CSVYGLGHYNEQFF,TGCAGCGTTTACGGACTAGGCCACTACAATGAGCAGTTCTTC
TRBV7-2,TRBD2,TRBJ2-5,-,CASSLSTSGYQETQYF,TGTGCCAGCAGCTTATCGACTAGCGGCTACCAAGAGACCCAGTACTTC
TRBV5-5,TRBD1,TRBJ1-1,-,CASSWLQGLEAFF,TGTGCCAGCAGCTGGCTACAGGGGCTTGAAGCTTTCTTT